What follows describes a single TCR beta chain. The sample is drawn from a study of blood T cell repertoires in COVID-19. Overall study context: Collection of acute and convalescent COVID-19 samples took place in the United States, Italy and Spain.

Produced via immunoSEQ multiplex PCR; TCRdb's table is partial and in-frame only. Here the sample spans about 140,000 clones, about 80% being singletons. Exposed participants came across a COVID-19 case within 2 weeks before study entry. The CDR3 length is 11 residues. CDR1 and CDR2 (germline): SNHLY, FYNNEI. V lost 7 bases and J lost 8; bases outside the gene matches: 4. The TCR was taken from a woman younger than 35 who had been exposed to COVID-19. V gene TRBV2 combines with J gene TRBJ1-2; 7 nucleotides match TRBD1. Sequencing was performed on PBMCs or T cells enriched from blood (not recorded which). The CDR3 is CASIMDRGYTF. DNA of the CDR3: TGTGCCAGCATAATGGACAGGGGCTACACCTTC. Variable domain in full (rest from reference TRBV2 and TRBJ1-2): EPEVTQTPSHQVTQMGQEVILRCVPISNHLYFYWYRQILGQKVEFLVSFYNNEISEKSEIFDDQFSVERPDGSNFTLKIRSTKLEDSAMYFCASIMDRGYTFGSGTRLTVV.